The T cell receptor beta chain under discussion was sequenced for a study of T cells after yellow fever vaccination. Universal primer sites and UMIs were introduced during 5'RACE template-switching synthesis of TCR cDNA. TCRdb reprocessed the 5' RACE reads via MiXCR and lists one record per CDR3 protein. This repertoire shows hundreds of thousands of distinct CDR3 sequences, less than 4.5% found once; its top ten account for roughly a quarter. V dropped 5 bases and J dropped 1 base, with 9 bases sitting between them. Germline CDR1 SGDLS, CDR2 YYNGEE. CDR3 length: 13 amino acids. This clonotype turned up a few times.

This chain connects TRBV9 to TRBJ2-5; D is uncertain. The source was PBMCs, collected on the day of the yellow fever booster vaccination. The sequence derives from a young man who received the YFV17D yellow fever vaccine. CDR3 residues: CASSIGIQETQYF. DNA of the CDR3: TGTGCCAGCAGTATAGGGATCCAAGAGACCCAGTACTTC.